These T cell receptor beta chains were read from a single sample in a study of T cell changes during pregnancy in multiple sclerosis. Method: immunoSEQ multiplex PCR; TCRdb's copy keeps in-frame clones and lacks some. This table has about 83,000 clones, about 91% appearing once. The source was PBMCs, collected in the first trimester of pregnancy. These receptors all stem from a female donor in good health, serving as a control in a pregnancy study. Some clones in this sample may be carry-over from other donors' samples. Each CDR3 is given with its conserved first and last residue. The D gene is left open where the match is weak. For some rows the clone size is stated as once, few or many, or as a class when expanded; others skip it.

abundance,len,j_gene,v_gene,d_gene,CDR3aa,CDR3nt
few,16,TRBJ1-2,TRBV4-2,TRBD1,CASSQDWDRGSGGYTF,TGTGCCAGCAGCCAAGATTGGGACAGGGGCTCCGGCGGCTACACCTTC
.,15,TRBJ2-7,TRBV28,TRBD1,CASTKGAGRSYEQYF,TGTGCCAGCACCAAGGGGGCAGGGCGCTCCTACGAGCAGTACTTC
.,17,TRBJ2-1,TRBV28,.,CASSLWADMEEYNEQFF,TGTGCCAGCAGTTTATGGGCAGACATGGAGGAGTACAATGAGCAGTTCTTC
.,12,TRBJ2-1,TRBV2,TRBD1,CASSQDRGEQFF,TGTGCCAGCAGTCAAGACAGGGGCGAGCAGTTCTTC
.,14,TRBJ2-7,TRBV15,TRBD1,CATSGRDSGYEQYF,TGTGCCACCAGCGGCCGGGACAGCGGCTACGAGCAGTACTTC
.,12,TRBJ2-7,TRBV2,.,CASRSGVGEQYF,TGTGCCAGCAGGTCGGGAGTCGGCGAGCAGTACTTC
.,15,TRBJ2-2,TRBV6-6,TRBD2,CASSPSGSLTGELFF,TGTGCCAGCAGCCCTAGCGGGAGTCTCACCGGGGAGCTGTTTTTT
.,13,TRBJ1-6,TRBV19,.,CASSIGLGSPLHF,TGTGCCAGTAGTATCGGCCTGGGCTCACCCCTCCACTTT
.,14,TRBJ2-7,TRBV4-1,.,CASSQTGSSYEQYF,TGCGCCAGCAGCCAAACCGGGAGCTCCTACGAGCAGTACTTC
.,15,TRBJ2-7,TRBV2,TRBD2,CASGEVAGGPVEQYF,TGTGCCAGCGGGGAGGTAGCGGGAGGGCCAGTTGAGCAGTACTTC
.,18,TRBJ1-5,TRBV7-6,TRBD1,CASSRGTGGLYSNQPQHF,TGTGCCAGCAGCAGAGGGACAGGGGGCCTCTATAGCAATCAGCCCCAGCATTTT
.,17,TRBJ2-5,TRBV14,TRBD1,CASSHGGLRQGGETQYF,TGTGCCAGCAGCCACGGTGGTTTGAGACAGGGTGGGGAGACCCAGTACTTC
once,16,TRBJ2-2,TRBV6-5,TRBD2,CASSYSRGGPGGELFF,TGTGCCAGCAGTTACAGTCGGGGGGGGCCTGGCGGGGAGCTGTTTTTT
.,16,TRBJ2-5,TRBV19,TRBD2,CASKGGGGGFSETQYF,TGTGCCAGTAAGGGAGGCGGGGGGGGTTTCTCGGAGACCCAGTACTTC
.,14,TRBJ1-1,TRBV5-6,.,CASSLEGLNTEAFF,TGTGCCAGCAGCTTGGAGGGGTTGAACACTGAAGCTTTCTTT
.,15,TRBJ1-6,TRBV7-9,TRBD1,CASSPPGQGGQPLHF,TGTGCCAGCAGCCCACCGGGACAGGGGGGGCAACCCCTCCACTTT
.,16,TRBJ2-7,TRBV15,TRBD2,CATSRAPSRGVDEQYF,TGTGCCACCAGCAGAGCCCCCTCGCGGGGGGTTGACGAGCAGTACTTC
.,16,TRBJ1-5,TRBV18,.,CASSPRTGSSNQPQHF,TGTGCCAGCTCACCACGAACAGGGTCTAGCAATCAGCCCCAGCATTTT
.,12,TRBJ1-5,TRBV7-3,.,CASSNGRQPQHF,TGTGCCAGCAGCAACGGGAGACAGCCCCAGCATTTT
.,16,TRBJ2-2,TRBV2,TRBD2,CASSDRLALGTGELFF,TGTGCCAGCAGTGACAGACTAGCGTTGGGAACCGGGGAGCTGTTTTTT
.,14,TRBJ1-1,TRBV27,.,CASSFLGATTEAFF,TGTGCCAGCAGTTTTTTGGGGGCGACCACTGAAGCTTTCTTT
.,16,TRBJ2-3,TRBV5-1,.,CASSLGSGGGTDTQYF,TGCGCCAGCAGCTTGGGAAGTGGGGGCGGCACAGATACGCAGTATTTT
.,13,TRBJ2-5,TRBV4-2,.,CASSQVGGETQYF,TGTGCCAGCAGCCAGGTCGGAGGAGAGACCCAGTACTTC
.,16,TRBJ2-2,TRBV5-4,TRBD2,CASSSLAGGNTGELFF,TGTGCCAGCAGCTCTCTAGCGGGAGGAAACACCGGGGAGCTGTTTTTT
.,12,TRBJ2-1,TRBV28,TRBD2,CASSWGGNEQFF,TGTGCCAGCAGTTGGGGGGGCAATGAGCAGTTCTTC
.,19,TRBJ1-5,TRBV28,TRBD1,CASSLWVGQGTTGNQPQHF,TGTGCCAGCAGTTTATGGGTGGGACAGGGGACGACGGGCAATCAGCCCCAGCATTTT
.,13,TRBJ2-3,TRBV4-3,.,CASSQSNTDTQYF,TGCGCCAGCAGCCAAAGCAACACAGATACGCAGTATTTT
.,16,TRBJ2-4,TRBV19,TRBD2,CASSLHTGGAKNIQYF,TGTGCCAGTAGCCTCCATACGGGGGGGGCCAAAAACATTCAGTACTTC
.,15,TRBJ2-1,TRBV18,TRBD1,CASSLTGGPYNEQFF,TGTGCCAGCTCGCTGACAGGGGGCCCCTACAATGAGCAGTTCTTC
.,17,TRBJ1-4,TRBV2,.,CASSEWYLGATNEKLFF,TGTGCCAGCAGTGAATGGTATCTCGGGGCAACTAATGAAAAACTGTTTTTT
.,14,TRBJ2-7,TRBV4-1,.,CASSQGPGDYEQYF,TGCGCCAGCAGCCAAGGGCCAGGGGACTACGAGCAGTACTTC
.,12,TRBJ2-1,TRBV9,.,CASSNSYNEQFF,TGTGCCAGCAGTAATTCCTACAATGAGCAGTTCTTC
.,16,TRBJ1-4,TRBV5-4,TRBD1,CASSLGTGTGNEKLFF,TGTGCCAGCAGCTTGGGGACAGGGACGGGTAATGAAAAACTGTTTTTT
.,16,TRBJ1-2,TRBV19,TRBD1,CASSMNPDRRNYGYTF,TGTGCCAGTAGTATGAATCCGGACAGGCGGAACTATGGCTACACCTTC
.,15,TRBJ2-1,TRBV7-9,TRBD1,CASSRTPTGANEQFF,TGTGCCAGCAGCAGAACGCCGACAGGGGCGAATGAGCAGTTCTTC
.,13,TRBJ1-5,TRBV19,.,CASSDRLYQPQHF,TGTGCCAGTAGCGACAGGCTTTATCAGCCCCAGCATTTT
once,15,TRBJ2-1,TRBV11-2,TRBD2,CASRRSGGDMDEQFF,TGTGCCAGCAGACGAAGCGGGGGGGATATGGATGAGCAGTTCTTC